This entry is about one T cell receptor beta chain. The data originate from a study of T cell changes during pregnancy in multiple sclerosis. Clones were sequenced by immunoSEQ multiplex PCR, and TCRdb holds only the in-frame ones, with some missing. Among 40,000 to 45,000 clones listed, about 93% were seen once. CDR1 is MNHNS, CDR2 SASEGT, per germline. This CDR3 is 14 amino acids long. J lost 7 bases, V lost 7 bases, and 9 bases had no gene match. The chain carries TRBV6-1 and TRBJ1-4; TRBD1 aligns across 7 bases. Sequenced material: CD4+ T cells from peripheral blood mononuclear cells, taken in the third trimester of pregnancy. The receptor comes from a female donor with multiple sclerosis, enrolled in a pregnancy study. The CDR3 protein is CASTRDRRGEKLFF. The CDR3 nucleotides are TGTGCCAGCACCAGGGACAGACGAGGTGAAAAACTGTTTTTT.